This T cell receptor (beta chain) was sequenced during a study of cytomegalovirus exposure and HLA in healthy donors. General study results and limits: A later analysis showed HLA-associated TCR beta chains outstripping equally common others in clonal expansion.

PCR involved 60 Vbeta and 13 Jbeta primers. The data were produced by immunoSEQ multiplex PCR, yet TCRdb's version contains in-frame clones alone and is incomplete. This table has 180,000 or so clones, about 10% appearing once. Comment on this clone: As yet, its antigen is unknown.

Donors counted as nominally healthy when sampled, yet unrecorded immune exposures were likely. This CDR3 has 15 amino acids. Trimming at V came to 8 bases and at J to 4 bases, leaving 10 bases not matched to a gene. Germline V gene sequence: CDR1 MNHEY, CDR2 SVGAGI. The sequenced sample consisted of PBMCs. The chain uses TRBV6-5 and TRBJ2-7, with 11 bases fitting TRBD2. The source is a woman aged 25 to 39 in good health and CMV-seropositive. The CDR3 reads CASLTVAGGGYEQYF. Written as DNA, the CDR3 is TGTGCCAGCTTAACCGTAGCGGGAGGGGGTTACGAGCAGTACTTC.